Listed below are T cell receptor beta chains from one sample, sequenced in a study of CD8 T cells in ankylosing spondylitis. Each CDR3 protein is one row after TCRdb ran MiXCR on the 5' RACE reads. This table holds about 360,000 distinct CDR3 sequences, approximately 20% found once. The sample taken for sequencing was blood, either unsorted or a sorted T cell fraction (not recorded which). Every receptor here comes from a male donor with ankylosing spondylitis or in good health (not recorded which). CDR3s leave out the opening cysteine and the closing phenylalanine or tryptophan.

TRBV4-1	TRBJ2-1	ASSQVAGWQF
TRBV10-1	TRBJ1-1	ASSDGDETEAF
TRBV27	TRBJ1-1	ASSLSGIRRMNTEAF
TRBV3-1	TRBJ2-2	ASSRETLGTGELF
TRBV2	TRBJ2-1	ASSEFPRVDDEQF
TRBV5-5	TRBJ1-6	ASREGASPLH
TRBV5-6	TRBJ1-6	ASSWAEQGYNSPLH
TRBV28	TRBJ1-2	ASSHKGFDGYT
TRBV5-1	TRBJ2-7	ASNGDSYEQY
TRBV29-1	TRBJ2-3	SVDLSSTDTQY
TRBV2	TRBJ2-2	ASSERRGDAGELF
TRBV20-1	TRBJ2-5	SARDPSGGLETQY
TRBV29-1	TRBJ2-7	SISGLSYEQY
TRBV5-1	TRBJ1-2	ASSLSAGDGYT
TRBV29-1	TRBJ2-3	SVVGRGDHADTQY
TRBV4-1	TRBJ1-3	ASSPTAAAPGNTIY
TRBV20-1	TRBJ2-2	CARAEGTHTGELF
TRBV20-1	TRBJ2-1	SAPMGRGSYNEQF
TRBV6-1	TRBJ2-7	ASRGDMSSYEQY
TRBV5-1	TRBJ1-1	ASSPTSHGTEAF
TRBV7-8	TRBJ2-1	ASSFNPPGLAFSGEQF
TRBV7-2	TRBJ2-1	ASSLAEGRFNEQF
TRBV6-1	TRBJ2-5	ASSPRPGRIETQY
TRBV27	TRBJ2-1	ASSFRGGDEQF
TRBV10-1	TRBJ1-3	ASGGGNTIY
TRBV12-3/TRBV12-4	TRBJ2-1	ASSLEGTEYNEQF
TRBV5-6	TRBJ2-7	ASSYPDRVYEQY
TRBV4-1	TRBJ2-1	ASSQEGSAQSSYNEQF
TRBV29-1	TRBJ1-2	SVDFLGQEIYGYT
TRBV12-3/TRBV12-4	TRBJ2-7	ASSLPSAYEQY
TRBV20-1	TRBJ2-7	SARDLGSVSYEQY
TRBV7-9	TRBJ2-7	ASSLDGDYEQY
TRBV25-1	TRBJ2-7	ASSEQGSYEQY
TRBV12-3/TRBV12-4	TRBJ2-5	ASSLTSGAVSAQY
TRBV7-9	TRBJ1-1	ASSSYNTEAF
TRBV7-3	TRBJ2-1	ASSSAGGPSYEQF
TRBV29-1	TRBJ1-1	SVEEGRTEAF
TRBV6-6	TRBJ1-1	ASSPLMDSEAF
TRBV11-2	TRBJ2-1	ASCLPGVEQF
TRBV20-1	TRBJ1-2	SARNDRETKINYGYT
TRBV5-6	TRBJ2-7	ASSADRDEQY
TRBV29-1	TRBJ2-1	SVVGSSYNEQF
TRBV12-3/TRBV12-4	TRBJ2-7	ASIRTGPDYEQY
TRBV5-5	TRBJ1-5	ASSLAGNNQPQH
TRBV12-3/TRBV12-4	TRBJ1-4	ASHRGPNEKLF
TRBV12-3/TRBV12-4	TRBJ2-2	ASSLVWTVRTGELF
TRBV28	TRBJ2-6	ASSSFGGDSRYSGANVLT
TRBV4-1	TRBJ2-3	ASSQETSGVSMSDTQY